The 27 T cell receptor beta chains below come from one sample, sequenced in a study of regulatory T cells in long-lasting Graves disease. Time point specified: newly diagnosed GD, antithyroid drugs for less than 3 months. PBMC RNA served as the TCR library source. Through Arm-PCR of CDR3 regions and iRepertoire HTBI primers, TCR beta libraries were built. TCRdb reanalysed the multiplex PCR reads using MiXCR and keeps one entry per CDR3 protein. The table shows 240,000 or so distinct CDR3 sequences, with 20% to 25% occurring only once. The material was peripheral blood mononuclear cells (PBMCs), obtained at new diagnosis, from a patient treated with antithyroid drugs. These receptors originate from a female donor with Graves disease.

The rearrangement links TRBV28 to TRBJ1-5, with D possibly TRBD1 on 5 matching bases. This CDR3 is built from 16 residues. Germline CDR1 and CDR2: MDHEN and SYDVKM. Trimming cost V 9 bases and J 2 bases, with 20 bases left between them. CDR3 amino acids: CASRAGRLGGNQPQHF. In DNA form, the CDR3 reads TGTGCCAGTCGAGCAGGGCGTCTTGGTGGCAATCAGCCCCAGCATTTT. The entire variable domain, with the rest obtained from reference TRBV28 and TRBJ1-5, is as follows: DVKVTQSSRYLVKRTGEKVFLECVQDMDHENMFWYRQDPGLGLRLIYFSYDVKMKEKGDIPEGYSVSREKKERFSLILESASTNQTSMYLCASRAGRLGGNQPQHFGDGTRLSIL.

V is TRBV28 and J is TRBJ2-4; 7 positions match TRBD2. From germline, CDR1 is MDHEN and CDR2 SYDVKM. This CDR3 comprises 14 residues. Unmatched junction bases numbered 8, after V lost 6 bases and J lost 6 bases. The CDR3 DNA reads as TGTGCCAGCAGCTCCTCTAGCGGATTAAACATTCAGTACTTC. This encodes CASSSSSGLNIQYF.

This clonotype was seen many times. V and J are TRBV7-6 and TRBJ2-1; no firm D call. Germline CDR1 reads SGHVS; CDR2 reads FNYEAQ. The CDR3 spans 12 residues. The V end was cut by 5 bases, the J end by 8 bases, with 10 bases between. In DNA, the CDR3 is TGTGCCAGCAGCCGATCCGGAGATGAGCAGTTCTTC. The encoded protein is CASSRSGDEQFF.

The table lists this clonotype with many counts. The V gene is TRBV6-1, the J gene TRBJ2-1, with 9 nucleotides matching TRBD1. Germline loops: CDR1 MNHNS, CDR2 SASEGT. CDR3 length: 18 amino acids. The ends lost 3 bases at V and 3 bases at J; junction bases unmatched: 12. In nucleotides, the CDR3 is TGTGCCAGCAGTGACTGGGACACCGGGACAGGGTACTACAATGAGCAGTTCTTC. Translated, it gives CASSDWDTGTGYYNEQFF.

This clonotype was recorded at least ten times. This rearrangement joins TRBV10-3 to TRBJ2-7, with 8 bases that match TRBD1. V shed 4 bases and J 0 bases; nucleotides not matched to a gene: 2. CDR1 ENHRY and CDR2 SYGVKD come from the germline V gene. This CDR3 comprises 14 residues. CDR3 in amino acids: CAISAGQDSYEQYF. CDR3 DNA sequence: TGTGCCATCAGTGCGGGACAGGACTCCTACGAGCAGTACTTC.

This clonotype was picked up many times. Germline and junction disagree at one end, which may indicate a read error. The genes are TRBV5-1 and TRBJ1-5; unclear D gene. Germline V gene sequence: CDR1 SGHRS, CDR2 YFSETQ. The CDR3 is made up of 13 amino acids. The CDR3 loop is CASSLRGLWPQHF. The CDR3 DNA sequence: TGTGCCAGCAGCTTGAGAGGGTTATGGCCCCAGCATTTT.

In this sample, this clonotype turned up many times. The chain carries TRBV6-2 or TRBV6-3 and TRBJ2-1; 10 positions agree with TRBD2. CDR1 MNHEY and CDR2 SVGEGT come from the germline V gene. The CDR3 loop spans 14 amino acids. The J segment lost 5 bases and the V segment lost 7 bases, leaving 5 bases of the junction unmatched. The DNA for the CDR3 is TGTGCCAGCAAGGCGACTAGCGGGCACAATGAGCAGTTCTTC. Its protein is CASKATSGHNEQFF.

The sample holds many counts of this clonotype. V usage is TRBV5-1 and J usage is TRBJ2-3, with a weak D call TRBD1 (6 bases). This CDR3 region has 12 residues. Trimming took off 1 base at V and 6 bases at J, with 6 bases between the two ends. The germline V gene has CDR1 SGHRS and CDR2 YFSETQ. Here the CDR3 reads CASSLRGDTQYF. The CDR3 nucleotides are TGCGCCAGCAGCTTGAGGGGGGATACGCAGTATTTT. Looking up the rest from reference TRBV5-1 and TRBJ2-3 gives the full variable domain: KAGVTQTPRYLIKTRGQQVTLSCSPISGHRSVSWYQQTPGQGLQFLFEYFSETQRNKGNFPGRFSGRQFSNSRSEMNVSTLELGDSALYLCASSLRGDTQYFGPGTRLTVL.

In its sample, this clonotype was seen many times. The chain combines TRBV5-8 with TRBJ1-1; TRBD1 aligns across 9 bases. Germline V lookup: CDR1 SGHTS, CDR2 YDEGEE. The ends lost 4 bases at V and 4 bases at J; junction bases unmatched: 5. The CDR3 length is 14 residues. The CDR3 here is CASSPGTGTTEAFF. In DNA form, the CDR3 reads TGTGCCAGCAGCCCCGGGACAGGGACCACTGAAGCTTTCTTT.

In this sample, this clonotype turned up many times. Relative to the germline gene, one junction end is altered; a read error may explain this. The chain has TRBV20-1 and TRBJ2-2, with 9 bases fitting TRBD1. The CDR3 spans 14 residues. The V gene's germline CDR1 is DFQATT and CDR2 SNEGSKA (reference sequence). The CDR3 DNA follows: TGCAGTGCGAGAGGGACAGGGCGTACCGGGGAGCTGTTTTTT. Protein product: CSARGTGRTGELFF.

V is TRBV10-1 and J is TRBJ1-6, with a weak D call TRBD1 (6 bases). Germline CDR1 reads WNHNN; CDR2 reads SYGVQD (reference sequence). Trimming removed 5 bases at V and 8 bases at J, with 10 bases between. The CDR3 totals 13 residues. The CDR3 sequence: CASSTGRDSPLHF. The DNA for the CDR3 is TGCGCCAGCAGTACAGGGAGAGATTCACCCCTCCACTTT.

As for this clonotype: With a much larger clone just one base away, this may be a read error. The chain couples TRBV6-4 to TRBJ1-2; a possible D gene is TRBD1 (5 bases). Trimming removed 11 bases at V and 9 bases at J, with 19 bases between. Germline values: CDR1 MRHNA, CDR2 SNTAGT. CDR3 length: 12 amino acids. Here the CDR3 reads CAGNRGFLSYTF. The CDR3 DNA is TGTGCCGGAAATCGGGGCTTCTTGAGCTACACCTTC.

Ten or more counts support this clonotype. The V call is TRBV7-9, the J call TRBJ2-3; D may be TRBD1 or TRBD2 (5 bases each). The CDR3 has 13 amino acids. Germline loops: CDR1 SEHNR, CDR2 FQNEAQ (reference sequence). Trimming shortened V by 8 bases and J by 0 bases, and 9 bases separated the two germline ends. CDR3 sequence reads: CASRDGSTDTQYF. The CDR3 coding sequence is TGTGCCAGCCGGGACGGAAGCACAGATACGCAGTATTTT.

The sample holds a few counts of this clonotype. V is TRBV6-5 and J is TRBJ1-2, with a possible D match to TRBD1 (6 bases). Trimming removed 0 bases from V and 10 bases from J, with 12 bases in between. CDR1 MNHEY and CDR2 SVGAGI come from the germline V gene. This CDR3 contains 13 residues. The CDR3 protein is CASSYSWRGDYTF. CDR3 DNA sequence: TGTGCCAGCAGTTACTCTTGGAGGGGGGACTACACCTTC.

This chain connects TRBV7-6 to TRBJ1-5; 9 nucleotides agree with TRBD1. V was pared by 6 bases and J by 7 bases, with 10 bases of the junction left unmatched. This CDR3 has 15 amino acids. Germline CDR1 reads SGHVS; CDR2 reads FNYEAQ. The CDR3 coding sequence is TGTGCCAGCAGTCTAACCGGGACAGGGCTACAGCCCCAGCATTTT. Its protein is CASSLTGTGLQPQHF.

Points on this clonotype: Being one base from a much bigger clone, this may be a read error. The chain links TRBV3-1 to TRBJ2-7; the match to TRBD2 covers 13 bases. With the DNA end fitting TRBJ2-1 better, the J assignment may be wrong. Germline-derived CDR1 and CDR2 are LGHDT and YNNKEL (reference sequence). This CDR3 is 15 amino acids long. CDR3 sequence reads: CASSTGTSGNYEQFF. Written as DNA, the CDR3 is TGTGCCAGCTCAACCGGGACTAGCGGGAACTACGAGCAGTTCTTC.

This clonotype was observed at least ten times. V is TRBV14 and J is TRBJ2-1; D is unresolved. The CDR3 extends over 14 amino acids. Trimming left V 1 base short and J 7 bases short, with 11 bases between. CDR1 is SGHDN, CDR2 FVKESK, per germline. In DNA form, the CDR3 reads TGTGCCAGCAGCCAAGGGAACACCAGGAATGAGCAGTTCTTC. Translating gives CASSQGNTRNEQFF.

This clonotype showed up many times. The rearrangement uses TRBV28 and TRBJ1-2; tentative D call: TRBD1 (6 bases). CDR1 and CDR2 from the germline V gene are MDHEN and SYDVKM. The V gene lost 5 bases and the J gene lost 5 bases, with 15 bases spanning the gap. The CDR3 has 14 amino acids. The CDR3 sequence: CASSPGTPAYGYTF. DNA of the CDR3: TGTGCCAGCAGTCCTGGGACACCGGCATATGGCTACACCTTC.

This clonotype was detected ten times or more. V gene TRBV19 combines with J gene TRBJ2-3, with no clear D. The CDR3 has 15 amino acids. Germline-derived CDR1 and CDR2 are LNHDA and SQIVND (reference sequence). V shed 3 bases and J shed 0 bases, with 10 bases lying between them. CDR3 sequence (DNA): TGTGCCAGTAGTATTGCAGACCTTAGCACAGATACGCAGTATTTT. Protein sequence: CASSIADLSTDTQYF.

This clonotype was seen at least ten times. At one boundary the junction diverges from the germline segment, which might be a read error. The rearrangement uses TRBV18 and TRBJ2-2, with a tentative D call TRBD1 (5 bases). The germline V gene encodes CDR1 KGHSH and CDR2 LQKENI. This CDR3 is built from 16 residues. The CDR3 protein is CASSPPGVANTEELFF. The CDR3 DNA sequence: TGTGCCAGCTCACCACCAGGGGTCGCGAACACCGAGGAGCTGTTTTTT.

In its sample, this clonotype was seen many times. J is TRBJ1-1 and V is TRBV20-1, with TRBD1 matching over 7 bases. The CDR3 loop spans 14 amino acids. Per germline, CDR1 DFQATT and CDR2 SNEGSKA (reference sequence). V lost 1 base and J lost 3; bases outside the gene matches: 5. The CDR3 sequence: CSARAGGPDTEAFF. The CDR3 nucleotides read TGCAGTGCTAGAGCAGGGGGGCCGGACACTGAAGCTTTCTTT.

This clonotype was observed many times. This chain connects TRBV7-6 to TRBJ2-3; TRBD2 agrees at 10 bases. V gave up 2 bases and J gave up 4 bases; unmatched junction bases: 9. The germline gives CDR1 SGHVS, CDR2 FNYEAQ. This CDR3 region has 17 residues. The CDR3 is CASSLLLRTSGSDTQYF. In DNA, the CDR3 is TGTGCCAGCAGCTTACTTCTGAGGACTAGCGGCTCAGATACGCAGTATTTT.

Of note for this clonotype: A read error is the likely source, as a far larger clone sits one nucleotide away. The rearrangement joins TRBV11-1 to TRBJ2-7, with D perhaps TRBD1 (5 bases). V was shortened by 1 base and J by 2 bases, with 18 bases between the two germline ends. This CDR3 has 17 residues. Germline lookup yields CDR1 SGHAT and CDR2 FQDESV (reference sequence). CDR3 nucleotides: TGTGCCAGCAGCTTAGGCTATGGCAGGGTAAGCCCCTACGAGCAGTACTTC. Amino acid sequence: CASSLGYGRVSPYEQYF.

The table lists this clonotype with many counts. The chain combines TRBV27 with TRBJ2-2, with D perhaps TRBD2 (6 bases). The CDR3 contains 15 residues. CDR1 and CDR2 from the germline V gene are MNHEY and SMNVEV (reference sequence). Trimming shortened V by 6 bases and J by 5 bases, and 16 bases separated the two germline ends. The CDR3 region is CASSFQPEGTGELFF. The CDR3 nucleotides read TGTGCCAGCAGCTTCCAGCCGGAGGGAACCGGGGAGCTGTTTTTT.

This clonotype turned up a few times. The V gene is TRBV19, the J gene TRBJ2-1; 12 nucleotides match TRBD2. The CDR3 has 15 amino acids. V was clipped by 5 bases and J by 6 bases; unmatched bases: 5. The germline V gene encodes CDR1 LNHDA and CDR2 SQIVND (reference sequence). The DNA for the CDR3 is TGTGCCAGTAGTCCGACTAGCGGGAGCATCAATGAGCAGTTCTTC. It translates to CASSPTSGSINEQFF.

At least ten counts were recorded for this clonotype. The gene calls are TRBV20-1 and TRBJ1-4, with D hard to call. There are 16 residues in the CDR3. V lost 4 bases to trimming and J lost 2 bases, with 17 bases between them. From germline, CDR1 is DFQATT and CDR2 SNEGSKA (reference sequence). The CDR3 sequence is CSAIPLRGRTNEKLFF. The CDR3 region has the DNA TGCAGTGCTATACCCCTACGAGGGAGGACTAATGAAAAACTGTTTTTT.

This clonotype has at least ten counts. The chain couples TRBV19 to TRBJ2-1, with D possibly being TRBD2 (6 bases). There are 16 residues in the CDR3. Germline lookup yields CDR1 LNHDA and CDR2 SQIVND (reference sequence). The V end lost 0 bases, the J end lost 6 bases, and 15 bases lay between the germline ends. The CDR3 loop is CASSIDVEGTPNEQFF. The CDR3, as DNA: TGTGCCAGTAGTATAGACGTGGAGGGGACCCCCAATGAGCAGTTCTTC.